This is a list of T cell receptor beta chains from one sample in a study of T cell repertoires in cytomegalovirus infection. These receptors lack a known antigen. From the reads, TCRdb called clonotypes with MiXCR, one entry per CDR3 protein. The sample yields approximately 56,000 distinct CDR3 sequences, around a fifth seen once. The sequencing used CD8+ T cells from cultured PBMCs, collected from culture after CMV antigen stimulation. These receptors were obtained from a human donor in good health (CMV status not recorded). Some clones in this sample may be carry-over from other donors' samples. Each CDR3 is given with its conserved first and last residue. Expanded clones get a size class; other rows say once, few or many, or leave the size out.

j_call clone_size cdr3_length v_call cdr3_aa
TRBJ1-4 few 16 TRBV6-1 CASSEWSGDSNEKLFF
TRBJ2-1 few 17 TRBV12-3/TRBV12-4 CASTIPGLAGAYNEQFF
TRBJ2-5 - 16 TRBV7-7 CASSLVGTGLGETQYF
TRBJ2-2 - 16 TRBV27 CASSFLGQWRAGELFF
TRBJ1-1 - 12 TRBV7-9 CASSGDSSEAFF
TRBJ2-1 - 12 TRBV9 CASSSRVHEQFF
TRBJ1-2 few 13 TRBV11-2 CASSLGDRGGYTF
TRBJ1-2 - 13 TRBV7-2 CASSLGGSYGYTF
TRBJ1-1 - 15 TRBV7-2 CASSRQSGGTTEAFF
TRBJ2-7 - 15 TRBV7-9 CASSSRQSLANEQYF
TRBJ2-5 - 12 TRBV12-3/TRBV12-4 CASSPDGETQYF
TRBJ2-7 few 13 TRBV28 CASSLPLSYEQYF
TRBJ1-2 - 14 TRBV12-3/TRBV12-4 CASSFGQGGYGYTF
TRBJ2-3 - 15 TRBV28 CASSLSRASTDTQYF
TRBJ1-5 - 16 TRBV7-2 CASSDPGQYDNQPQHF
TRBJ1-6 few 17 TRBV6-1 CASSELEGASYNSPLHF
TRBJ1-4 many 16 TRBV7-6 CASHGGGKGANEKLFF
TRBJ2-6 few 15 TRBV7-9 CASSQTGSGANVLTF
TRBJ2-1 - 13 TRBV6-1 CASGLAWGDEQFF
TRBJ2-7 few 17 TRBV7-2 CASSLGLAGGPSYEQYF
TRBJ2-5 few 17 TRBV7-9 CASSPRIGLEGGETQYF
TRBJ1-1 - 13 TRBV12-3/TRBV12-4 CASNAQGPTEAFF
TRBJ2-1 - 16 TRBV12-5 CASGLVRSGGLNEQFF
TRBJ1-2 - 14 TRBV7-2 CASSPAHGQRTGTF